The rows below give T cell receptor beta chains drawn from one sample of a study of blood T cell repertoires in COVID-19. TCRdb's table, derived via immunoSEQ multiplex PCR, lists solely in-frame clones and lacks some. The sample consists of about 66,000 clones, roughly nine tenths of them appearing once. The sample was peripheral blood. Source of these receptors: a man aged 60 to 75 with acute or convalescent COVID-19. Each CDR3 is given with its conserved first and last residue. The D gene is left open where the match is weak. The size entry is marked missing in some rows and otherwise reads once, few, many or a size class.

V,D,J,size,CDR3,DNA
TRBV10-3,TRBD1,TRBJ1-2,NA,CANSLGTGDGYTF,TGTGCCAACTCCCTCGGGACAGGGGATGGCTACACCTTC
TRBV4-2,TRBD2,TRBJ2-1,NA,CASSPVERGGYNEQFF,TGTGCCAGCAGCCCAGTTGAGCGGGGGGGCTACAATGAGCAGTTCTTC
TRBV9,NA,TRBJ1-3,few,CASSVGLLGAGNTIYF,TGTGCCAGCAGCGTAGGTTTGTTAGGGGCTGGAAACACCATATATTTT
TRBV14,NA,TRBJ1-3,NA,CASSPRGRGNTIYF,TGTGCCAGCAGCCCCAGGGGCCGCGGAAACACCATATATTTT
TRBV19,TRBD1,TRBJ2-2,NA,CASSLNRGTGELFF,TGTGCCAGTAGTTTAAACAGGGGCACCGGGGAGCTGTTTTTT
TRBV6-6,NA,TRBJ1-2,NA,CASSLTLPKRNPRGGYGYTF,TGTGCCAGCAGTCTAACTCTCCCGAAAAGGAATCCCCGAGGGGGCTATGGCTACACCTTC
TRBV3-1/TRBV3-2,TRBD1,TRBJ1-2,NA,CASSQWVRDREDGYTF,TGTGCCAGCAGCCAATGGGTACGGGACAGGGAAGATGGCTACACCTTC
TRBV24-1,NA,TRBJ1-2,few,CATSERGNYGYTF,TGTGCCACCAGTGAGCGGGGGAACTATGGCTACACCTTC
TRBV9,NA,TRBJ2-3,NA,CASSRWEQPTDTQYF,TGTGCCAGCAGCCGTTGGGAGCAGCCCACAGATACGCAGTATTTT
TRBV4-1,TRBD1,TRBJ2-3,NA,CASSQELQGALGTDTQYF,TGCGCCAGCAGCCAAGAACTCCAGGGGGCTCTGGGCACAGATACGCAGTATTTT
TRBV19,NA,TRBJ2-1,few,CASSLQDYPYNEQFF,TGTGCCAGTAGCCTCCAGGACTATCCCTACAATGAGCAGTTCTTC
TRBV2,NA,TRBJ1-1,few,CASARGRQVNTEAFF,TGTGCCAGCGCTCGAGGGAGACAGGTGAACACTGAAGCTTTCTTT
TRBV19,NA,TRBJ1-2,NA,CASSIRSGGYTF,TGTGCCAGTAGTATTAGGTCCGGGGGCTACACCTTC
TRBV3-1/TRBV3-2,TRBD1,TRBJ1-3,NA,CASSPQDRGPGNTIYF,TGTGCCAGCAGCCCTCAGGACAGGGGGCCTGGAAACACCATATATTTT
TRBV5-5,NA,TRBJ1-5,NA,CASSLSPPVSNQPQHF,TGTGCCAGCAGCTTGTCCCCTCCGGTTAGCAATCAGCCCCAGCATTTT
TRBV7-2,TRBD2,TRBJ2-5,NA,CASSSPPGGGRGETQYF,TGTGCCAGCAGCTCCCCCCCCGGCGGGGGGCGGGGAGAGACCCAGTACTTC
TRBV7-9,TRBD2,TRBJ2-3,NA,CASTAGGSTDTQYF,TGTGCCAGCACCGCGGGGGGAAGCACAGATACGCAGTATTTT